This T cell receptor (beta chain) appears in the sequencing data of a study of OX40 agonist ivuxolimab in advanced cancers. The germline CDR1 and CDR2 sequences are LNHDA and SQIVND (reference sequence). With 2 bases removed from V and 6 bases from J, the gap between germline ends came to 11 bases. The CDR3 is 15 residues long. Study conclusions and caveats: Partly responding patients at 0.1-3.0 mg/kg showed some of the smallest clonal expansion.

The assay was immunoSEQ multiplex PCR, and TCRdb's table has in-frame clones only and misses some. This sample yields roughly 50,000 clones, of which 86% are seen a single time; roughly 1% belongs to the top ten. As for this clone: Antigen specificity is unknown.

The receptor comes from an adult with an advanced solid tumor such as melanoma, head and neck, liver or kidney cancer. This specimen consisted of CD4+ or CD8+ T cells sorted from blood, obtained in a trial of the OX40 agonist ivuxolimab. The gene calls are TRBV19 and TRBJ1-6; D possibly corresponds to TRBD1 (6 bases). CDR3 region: CASSITGAGNSPLHF. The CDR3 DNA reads TGTGCCAGTAGTATAACGGGGGCAGGTAATTCACCCCTCCACTTT.